This is a list of T cell receptor beta chains from one sample in a study of PD-1 blockade in classical Hodgkin lymphoma. Assay used: immunoSEQ multiplex PCR; TCRdb lists only in-frame clones, some missing. The table includes around 37,000 clones, more than 85% detected once. The material was CD4+ T cells from blood, obtained before the fourth cycle of nivolumab. The origin of the receptors is a human donor with classical Hodgkin lymphoma. Each CDR3 is given with its conserved first and last residue. The D gene is left open where the match is weak. A row's size may be missing; if present it is once, few, many or a size class.

D gene | J gene | V gene | CDR3 length | clone size | CDR3 DNA | CDR3 protein
- | TRBJ2-5 | TRBV9 | 14 | - | TGTGCCAGCAGCGTAGTACAGGGAAGAGAGACCCAGTACTTC | CASSVVQGRETQYF
- | TRBJ1-2 | TRBV27 | 17 | once | TGTGCCAGCAGTTTAGGTACGGGGATCCAAACTAACTATGGCTACACCTTC | CASSLGTGIQTNYGYTF
TRBD1 | TRBJ1-2 | TRBV2 | 15 | - | TGTGCCAGCAGGGACCCGACAGGGGGCCAGCATGGCTACACCTTC | CASRDPTGGQHGYTF
- | TRBJ1-1 | TRBV19 | 14 | once | TGTGCCAGTACCCGAGACAGCTCTAACACTGAAGCTTTCTTT | CASTRDSSNTEAFF
- | TRBJ1-1 | TRBV5-1 | 13 | - | TGCGCCAGCAACCGGGGAGGGAACACTGAAGCTTTCTTT | CASNRGGNTEAFF
TRBD1 | TRBJ1-2 | TRBV6-5 | 15 | - | TGTGCCAGCAGTTACTCGATCCAGGGGGCGCCTGGCTACACCTTC | CASSYSIQGAPGYTF
- | TRBJ2-1 | TRBV10-3 | 19 | - | TGTGCCATCAGTGAGCAACGGGCTGGCGGGATTCGTGGGAACAATGAGCAGTTCTTC | CAISEQRAGGIRGNNEQFF
TRBD1 | TRBJ2-5 | TRBV5-4 | 15 | - | TGTGCCAGCAGCCTTGAAAGGACAGGGCAAGAGACCCAGTACTTC | CASSLERTGQETQYF
- | TRBJ2-3 | TRBV9 | 18 | - | TGTGCCAGCAGCGTACTTCGGAACGCAGCGGAGAGCACAGATACGCAGTATTTT | CASSVLRNAAESTDTQYF
- | TRBJ2-1 | TRBV11-3 | 12 | - | TGTGCCAGCAGCTTTGGTAGCAATGAGCAGTTCTTC | CASSFGSNEQFF
- | TRBJ2-3 | TRBV28 | 15 | few | TGTGCCAGCAGCCTCACGCCGCCGAGGGCAGATACGCAGTATTTT | CASSLTPPRADTQYF
- | TRBJ2-7 | TRBV7-6 | 13 | - | TGTGCCAGCAGCCTACAATACAGGGACGAGCAGTACTTC | CASSLQYRDEQYF
- | TRBJ1-3 | TRBV5-4 | 17 | once | TGTGCCAGCAGCTTGGTATCTGGGAAGAGTACTGGAAACACCATATATTTT | CASSLVSGKSTGNTIYF
TRBD2 | TRBJ2-7 | TRBV19 | 15 | - | TGTGCCAGTAGTATCAAACCGGGACTACGCTACGAGCAGTACTTC | CASSIKPGLRYEQYF
- | TRBJ2-7 | TRBV6-5 | 14 | - | TGTGCCAGCAGCCCGGTCGCTATTGGCCGCGAGCAGTACTTC | CASSPVAIGREQYF
- | TRBJ1-1 | TRBV7-9 | 11 | few | TGTGCCAGCACGGACAGTCCTGAAGCTTTCTTT | CASTDSPEAFF
TRBD2 | TRBJ2-3 | TRBV5-1 | 17 | - | TGCGCCAGCAGCTCAGGACTAGCGGGATGGAACGAAGATACGCAGTATTTT | CASSSGLAGWNEDTQYF
TRBD1 | TRBJ1-1 | TRBV6-5 | 15 | - | TGTGCCAGCAGTTACTCGAACAGGGGGACCACTGAAGCTTTCTTT | CASSYSNRGTTEAFF
TRBD1 | TRBJ2-7 | TRBV10-1 | 16 | - | TGCGCCAGCAGTGAGCTCACCGGGACAGGGGGTAACGAGCAGTACTTC | CASSELTGTGGNEQYF
TRBD2 | TRBJ2-1 | TRBV7-8 | 18 | - | TGTGCCAGCAGCTTTTTCCTCGGGAGGGCCGGGTCCTACAATGAGCAGTTCTTC | CASSFFLGRAGSYNEQFF
TRBD2 | TRBJ2-7 | TRBV6-5 | 16 | - | TGTGCCAGCAGTTACGGGGGGGTAGGGCTCACCTACGAGCAGTACTTC | CASSYGGVGLTYEQYF
- | TRBJ2-7 | TRBV27 | 9 | - | TGTGCCAGCAGTCCAGAGCAGTACTTC | CASSPEQYF
TRBD1 | TRBJ1-1 | TRBV6-5 | 15 | - | TGTGCCAGCAGTTATCTTCTACCTCCGGGACAGAAAGCTTTCTTT | CASSYLLPPGQKAFF
- | TRBJ2-6 | TRBV30 | 15 | once | TGTGCCTGGATTCTTGGGAACTCTGGGGCCAACGTCCTGACTTTC | CAWILGNSGANVLTF
- | TRBJ1-1 | TRBV2 | 13 | - | TGTGCCAGCAGCAGACAGATGAACACTGAAGCTTTCTTT | CASSRQMNTEAFF
- | TRBJ2-5 | TRBV5-1 | 14 | - | TGCGCCAGCAGTTTCGACGGATACCAAGAGACCCAGTACTTC | CASSFDGYQETQYF
- | TRBJ2-5 | TRBV30 | 12 | - | TGTGCCTGGAAAGGGTTTTCGGAGACCCAGTACTTC | CAWKGFSETQYF
- | TRBJ1-1 | TRBV7-8 | 14 | - | TGTGCCAGCAGCCCTCAGACGGTGAACACTGAAGCTTTCTTT | CASSPQTVNTEAFF
TRBD2 | TRBJ2-1 | TRBV10-3 | 14 | - | TGTGCCAGCGTGGGACTAGCGAGTGGGGATGAGCAGTTCTTC | CASVGLASGDEQFF
TRBD2 | TRBJ2-3 | TRBV10-3 | 18 | - | TGTGCCATCAGCCCGGGACTAGCGGGAACGACCGGCACAGATACGCAGTATTTT | CAISPGLAGTTGTDTQYF
- | TRBJ1-1 | TRBV28 | 14 | - | TGTGCCAGCAGTTCGGGACCTATGAACACTGAAGCTTTCTTT | CASSSGPMNTEAFF
- | TRBJ2-3 | TRBV11-2 | 15 | - | TGTGCCAGCAGCTTCTCAGGGAAGATAACAGATACGCAGTATTTT | CASSFSGKITDTQYF
- | TRBJ2-1 | TRBV15 | 15 | - | TGTGCCACCAGCAGAGCCGCGGTAGGCTTGGGTGAGCAGTTCTTC | CATSRAAVGLGEQFF
- | TRBJ2-7 | TRBV4-1 | 15 | - | TGCGCCAGCAGCCAAGATTTGGGGGGATCCTACGAGCAGTACTTC | CASSQDLGGSYEQYF
TRBD1 | TRBJ1-5 | TRBV28 | 16 | - | TGTGCCAGCAGTTTGGTAGGGGGCGGGTTTAGTCAGCCCCAGCATTTT | CASSLVGGGFSQPQHF
TRBD1 | TRBJ1-5 | TRBV5-5 | 15 | once | TGTGCCAGCAGCCCCGGGACAGGGAGGGCTCAGCCCCAGCATTTT | CASSPGTGRAQPQHF
- | TRBJ2-1 | TRBV14 | 14 | - | TGTGCCAGCAGCCAAGAACTAGTGCCCAATGAGCAGTTCTTC | CASSQELVPNEQFF
TRBD1 | TRBJ2-5 | TRBV6-1 | 15 | - | TGTGCCAGCAGTCTCCAAAACAGGGGACAAGAGACCCAGTACTTC | CASSLQNRGQETQYF
- | TRBJ2-2 | TRBV2 | 15 | - | TGTGCCAGCCGGGTGAAGACTAGTCCCTCCGGGGAGCTGTTTTTT | CASRVKTSPSGELFF
- | TRBJ2-3 | TRBV9 | 12 | - | TGTGCCAGCAGCCGCAACTTAGATACGCAGTATTTT | CASSRNLDTQYF
- | TRBJ2-1 | TRBV11-2 | 13 | - | TGTGCCAGCAGGCCGCTCGGCTGGAATGAGCAGTTCTTC | CASRPLGWNEQFF
- | TRBJ1-1 | TRBV7-9 | 17 | - | TGTGCCAGCAGCTTAGCGGGACTAAGGGGGTTGAACACTGAAGCTTTCTTT | CASSLAGLRGLNTEAFF
- | TRBJ1-2 | TRBV6-6 | 15 | - | TGTGCCAGCAGGGGGAGGGGGGGCGACGGCTATGGCTACACCTTC | CASRGRGGDGYGYTF
- | TRBJ1-5 | TRBV18 | 18 | - | TGTGCCAGCTCACCAAGGCGAGGGAGCCCCTATAGCAATCAGCCCCAGCATTTT | CASSPRRGSPYSNQPQHF
- | TRBJ1-1 | TRBV5-1 | 11 | - | TGCGCCAGCAGCTTGGCCACTGAAGCTTTCTTT | CASSLATEAFF
- | TRBJ1-2 | TRBV6-5 | 13 | - | TGTGCCAGCAGCTCGGGTGCTAACTATGGCTACACCTTC | CASSSGANYGYTF
- | TRBJ1-2 | TRBV7-9 | 15 | - | TGTGCCAGCAGCTTAAGGCTGTCAGATCACTATGGCTACACCTTC | CASSLRLSDHYGYTF
- | TRBJ2-1 | TRBV5-5 | 17 | once | TGTGCCAGCAGCTTGGTCCTGGCGACCGATCTTAACAATGAGCAGTTCTTC | CASSLVLATDLNNEQFF
- | TRBJ2-4 | TRBV5-6 | 16 | - | TGTGCCAGCAGCTTGGCGGGCTCTGGGGCCAAAAACATTCAGTACTTC | CASSLAGSGAKNIQYF
- | TRBJ1-6 | TRBV5-1 | 16 | once | TGCGCCAGCAGCTTGGTATTGGGACGGGACAATTCACCCCTCCACTTT | CASSLVLGRDNSPLHF
TRBD1 | TRBJ1-4 | TRBV28 | 15 | - | TGTGCCAGCAGTTTGGGAGACAGGGCCAATGAAAAACTGTTTTTT | CASSLGDRANEKLFF
- | TRBJ2-5 | TRBV5-1 | 13 | - | TGCGCCAGCAGCTCCAGGGTGCAAGAGACCCAGTACTTC | CASSSRVQETQYF
- | TRBJ2-1 | TRBV6-4 | 13 | - | TGTGCCAGCAGTCCCTTGGGATCCGGGGAGCAGTTCTTC | CASSPLGSGEQFF
TRBD1 | TRBJ2-2 | TRBV5-1 | 13 | few | TGCGCCACCCGGACAGGGAACACCGGGGAGCTGTTTTTT | CATRTGNTGELFF
- | TRBJ2-1 | TRBV28 | 16 | once | TGTGCCAGCAGCCCGCACAGGGAAATCGGAAACAATGAGCAGTTCTTC | CASSPHREIGNNEQFF
TRBD1 | TRBJ2-3 | TRBV6-6 | 16 | once | TGTGCCAGCAGTTCATTGACAGGGGTCGGCACAGATACGCAGTATTTT | CASSSLTGVGTDTQYF
- | TRBJ1-5 | TRBV4-1 | 12 | - | TGCGCCAGCAGCCAAGTAGGACAGCCCCAGCATTTT | CASSQVGQPQHF
TRBD2 | TRBJ2-1 | TRBV23-1 | 15 | few | TGCGCCAGCAGGCGACTAGCGGGACTCTACAATGAGCAGTTCTTC | CASRRLAGLYNEQFF
- | TRBJ2-6 | TRBV5-1 | 15 | - | TGCGCCAGCAGCTCATATGGATCTGGGGCCAACGTCCTGACTTTC | CASSSYGSGANVLTF